The clone carrying this T cell receptor beta chain is a singleton in its sample. Its antigen is still unknown. This sample is part of a study of OX40 agonist ivuxolimab in advanced cancers. Turning to the study itself: The patients got ivuxolimab, which is an agonistic anti-OX40 (CD134) antibody. Enrollees could have had prior anti-PD-1, anti-PD-L1 or anti-CTLA-4 therapy, which 40% had received. General study results and limits: Nonresponders included some who also had low normalized T-cell clonal expansion.

The data were produced by immunoSEQ multiplex PCR, yet TCRdb's version contains in-frame clones alone and is incomplete. The data show 55,000 to 65,000 clones, 92% seen once. Blood was sampled at baseline, cycle 4 day 1, and cycle 7 day 1. The TCR was taken from an adult with an advanced solid tumor such as melanoma, head and neck, liver or kidney cancer. The sample was CD4+ or CD8+ T cells sorted from blood, taken in a trial of the OX40 agonist ivuxolimab.

The CDR3 region has the DNA TGTGCCAGCTATGGGACAGGGGTTGCCGGGGAGCTGTTTTTT. Translation: CASYGTGVAGELFF. V gene TRBV28 combines with J gene TRBJ2-2, with 10 bases aligning to TRBD1. CDR1 and CDR2 from the germline V gene are MDHEN and SYDVKM. Trimming at V came to 8 bases and at J to 6 bases, leaving 6 bases not matched to a gene. This CDR3 region has 14 residues. The full variable domain, rest sourced from reference TRBV28 and TRBJ2-2, is DVKVTQSSRYLVKRTGEKVFLECVQDMDHENMFWYRQDPGLGLRLIYFSYDVKMKEKGDIPEGYSVSREKKERFSLILESASTNQTSMYLCASYGTGVAGELFFGEGSRLTVL.